The present T cell receptor (beta chain) was sequenced within a study of response to subunit inactivated influenza vaccine. One entry per CDR3 protein results from TCRdb running MiXCR on the RT-PCR reads. The sample gives fewer than 700,000 distinct CDR3 sequences, 10% to 15% of which show up once; 13% is in the top ten. Overall study results and limits: Seasonal influenza vaccination, on each occasion, was suggested by the authors to recruit few new T cells.

This clonotype showed up many times. Its antigen is undetermined. The CDR3 has 14 residues. Between the trimmed V and J ends, which lost 4 bases and 3 bases, there was a span of 13 bases. Germline V gene data show CDR1 as SGDLS and CDR2 as YYNGEE. This TCR derives from a man aged 50 to 60 who received an inactivated influenza vaccine. The V and J genes are TRBV9 and TRBJ1-2, with D uncertain. Sequencing was performed on PBMCs from blood, taken more than 35 days after vaccination. Here the CDR3 DNA reads TGTGCCAGCAGCATCCGAACACTAGACTATGGCTACACCTTC. Residues: CASSIRTLDYGYTF.